What follows are 19 T cell receptor beta chains derived from one specimen sequenced in a study. TCRdb recomputed calls from the 5' RACE reads with MiXCR, one row per CDR3 protein. The table lists more than 45,000 distinct CDR3 sequences, roughly 28% of them singletons, with approximately 3.2% in the top ten. Material: tumor-infiltrating memory CD4+ T cells sorted from the breast tumor. Subset: memory CD4+ T cells, CD4+CD45RO+CD25-. These receptors came from a female donor with breast cancer.

This clonotype was detected many times. The rearrangement links TRBV29-1 to TRBJ1-3; D gene unclear. Trimming took 6 bases from V and 9 from J, leaving 15 bases between them. Per germline, CDR1 SQVTM and CDR2 ANQGSEA. This CDR3 comprises 12 residues. The CDR3 here is CSVLISGVTIYF. Here the CDR3 DNA reads TGCAGCGTCCTCATCAGCGGTGTCACCATATATTTT.

The chain joins TRBV29-1 to TRBJ2-5; a weak D match, TRBD1 (5 bases). The CDR3 totals 11 residues. The germline gives CDR1 SQVTM, CDR2 ANQGSEA. Trimming took 4 bases from V and 2 from J, leaving 5 bases between them. DNA of the CDR3: TGCAGCGTTGGGACACAAGAGACCCAGTACTTC. Encoded protein: CSVGTQETQYF.

The gene calls are TRBV7-3 and TRBJ1-2, with D unresolved. Germline CDR1 and CDR2: SGHTA and FQGTGA. Trimming pared 0 bases from V and 4 bases from J, leaving 9 bases between. The CDR3 covers 14 residues. CDR3: CASSLTVQSYGYTF. CDR3 DNA: TGTGCCAGCAGCTTAACGGTACAGTCCTATGGCTACACCTTC.

This clonotype has just one count. The chain joins TRBV6-1 to TRBJ1-6; the D gene is possibly TRBD1 (6 bases). The CDR3 sequence is 14 residues long. Germline assignment: CDR1 MNHNS and CDR2 SASEGT. Trimming cost V 3 bases and J 9 bases, with 12 bases left between them. In DNA, the CDR3 is TGTGCCAGCAGTGATGCTCACAGGGCTTCACCCCTCCACTTT. Translating it yields CASSDAHRASPLHF.

V is TRBV12-5 and J is TRBJ1-1; no clear D gene. Trimming pared 2 bases from V and 10 bases from J, leaving 17 bases between. Germline V CDR1 and CDR2: LGHNT, FRNRAP. The CDR3 runs to 14 residues. CDR3 sequence (DNA): TGTGCTAGTGGTTTGACACCCGGATCGGCGGGAGCTTTCTTT. This gives the protein CASGLTPGSAGAFF.

The rearrangement uses TRBV7-2 and TRBJ1-1; TRBD1 might be the D (5 bases). This CDR3 comprises 15 residues. CDR1 and CDR2 (germline): SGHTA, FQGNSA. Trimming pared 4 bases from V and 4 bases from J, leaving 16 bases between. CDR3 sequence reads: CASSSYPGGITEAFF. The CDR3, as DNA: TGTGCCAGCAGCTCATACCCTGGGGGTATCACTGAAGCTTTCTTT.

This clonotype was observed a few times. The chain employs TRBV20-1 and TRBJ2-7; perhaps TRBD1 as D (5 bases). V dropped 1 base and J dropped 4 bases, with 5 bases sitting between them. Germline values: CDR1 DFQATT, CDR2 SNEGSKA (reference sequence). The CDR3 consists of 11 residues. CDR3 nucleotides: TGCAGTGCTAGAGGACAGTACGAGCAGTACTTC. It encodes CSARGQYEQYF.

The chain joins TRBV11-1 to TRBJ1-3, with a possible D match to TRBD1 (5 bases). Germline CDR1 SGHAT, CDR2 FQDESV (reference sequence). Between the trimmed V and J ends, which lost 5 bases and 4 bases, there was a span of 15 bases. The CDR3 has 15 amino acids. CDR3 DNA: TGTGCCAGCAGCACCGGGACCCCGCCCGGAAACACCATATATTTT. Its protein product is CASSTGTPPGNTIYF.

This clonotype occurred a few times. The chain joins TRBV25-1 to TRBJ1-4, with 8 bases that match TRBD1. In germline, CDR1 is MGHDK, CDR2 SYGVNS. V lost 1 base, J lost 7 bases, and 5 bases stayed unmatched. This CDR3 has 15 residues. CDR3 protein: CASSEFRGRSEKLFF. DNA of the CDR3: TGTGCCAGCAGTGAATTCAGGGGGCGAAGTGAAAAACTGTTTTTT.

V and J are TRBV3-1 and TRBJ1-4; D gene unclear. Trimming pared 4 bases from V and 4 bases from J, leaving 16 bases between. Germline V CDR1 and CDR2: LGHDT, YNNKEL (reference sequence). The CDR3 has 16 amino acids. CDR3 residues: CASSPQDAGCNEKLFF. CDR3 nucleotide sequence: TGTGCCAGCAGCCCTCAGGACGCCGGCTGTAATGAAAAACTGTTTTTT.

In its sample, this clonotype was seen many times. The genes are TRBV4-1 and TRBJ2-5; no clear D. With 2 bases removed from V and 5 bases from J, the gap between germline ends came to 6 bases. CDR3 length: 12 amino acids. Germline V gives CDR1 MGHRA, CDR2 YSYEKL. CDR3 in DNA: TGCGCCAGCAGCCAATCCGGCGAGACCCAGTACTTC. It encodes CASSQSGETQYF.

V usage is TRBV15 and J usage is TRBJ2-1; D is possibly TRBD1 (9 bases). The CDR3 consists of 15 residues. V lost 3 bases, J lost 8 bases, and 17 bases lay in between. Per germline, CDR1 LNHNV and CDR2 YYDKDF (reference sequence). The chain's CDR3 is CATSSRGGQGDEQFF. CDR3 in DNA: TGTGCCACCAGCAGCCGGGGGGGACAGGGCGATGAGCAGTTCTTC.

This clonotype was detected only a few times. This chain links TRBV28 with TRBJ2-7, with 8 nucleotides matching TRBD1. Germline CDR1 and CDR2: MDHEN and SYDVKM. The CDR3 sequence is 14 residues long. V lost 10 bases to trimming and J lost 3 bases; unmatched junction nucleotides: 11. The CDR3 spells CATRSAGGIYEQYF. The CDR3 DNA is TGTGCCACCCGATCGGCAGGGGGCATCTACGAGCAGTACTTC. The full variable domain, with the rest looked up from reference TRBV28 and TRBJ2-7, is DVKVTQSSRYLVKRTGEKVFLECVQDMDHENMFWYRQDPGLGLRLIYFSYDVKMKEKGDIPEGYSVSREKKERFSLILESASTNQTSMYLCATRSAGGIYEQYFGPGTRLTVT.

This chain uses TRBV7-2 with TRBJ2-6; D ambiguous. Germline-derived CDR1 and CDR2 are SGHTA and FQGNSA. V shed 3 bases and J shed 4 bases, with 13 bases lying between them. The length of the CDR3 is 16 residues. The CDR3 protein is CASSLPRFLGANVLTF. For the CDR3, the DNA is TGTGCCAGCAGCTTGCCCCGGTTCTTAGGGGCCAACGTCCTGACTTTC.

J is TRBJ2-1 and V is TRBV24-1; 9 positions agree with TRBD2. V shed 2 bases, J shed 5 bases, and the junction held 12 bases outside the gene matches. Germline CDR1 KGHDR, CDR2 SFDVKD. The CDR3 is made up of 18 amino acids. CDR3 sequence: CATSDSTLSGRHNNEQFF. In nucleotides, the CDR3 is TGTGCCACCAGTGATTCGACCTTGAGCGGGAGGCATAACAATGAGCAGTTCTTC.

The chain employs TRBV10-3 and TRBJ2-3; 8 positions match TRBD2. V lost 5 bases, J lost 4 bases, and 5 bases stayed unmatched. The germline gives CDR1 ENHRY, CDR2 SYGVKD. There are 14 residues in the CDR3. CDR3 sequence: CAISSGSEADTQYF. CDR3 sequence (DNA): TGTGCCATCAGTAGCGGGAGCGAGGCAGATACGCAGTATTTT.

This clonotype was seen a handful of times. The genes are TRBV7-9 and TRBJ1-1; D is unresolved. The V gene lost 0 bases and the J gene lost 4 bases, with 12 bases spanning the gap. Germline-derived CDR1 and CDR2 are SEHNR and FQNEAQ (reference sequence). The CDR3 totals 15 residues. The CDR3 is CASSLAPPGSTEAFF. The CDR3 DNA is TGTGCCAGCAGCTTAGCTCCCCCAGGTTCCACTGAAGCTTTCTTT.

This clonotype has ten or more counts. CDR3 amino acids: CASSLIAAGRNEQFF. The DNA of the CDR3 is TGTGCCAGCAGCTTAATAGCTGCGGGACGCAATGAGCAGTTCTTC. The gene calls are TRBV7-3 and TRBJ2-1, with a possible D match to TRBD2 (6 bases). Trimming removed 1 base at V and 6 bases at J, with 13 bases between. The CDR3 spans 15 residues. Per the germline V gene, CDR1 is SGHTA and CDR2 is FQGTGA.

The chain joins TRBV20-1 to TRBJ1-1; D remains unclear. Germline CDR1 is DFQATT and CDR2 is SNEGSKA (reference sequence). The V end was cut by 2 bases, the J end by 1 base, with 2 bases between. This CDR3 region has 11 residues. CDR3 bases: TGCAGTGCTAGATCGAACACTGAAGCTTTCTTT. Amino acids: CSARSNTEAFF.